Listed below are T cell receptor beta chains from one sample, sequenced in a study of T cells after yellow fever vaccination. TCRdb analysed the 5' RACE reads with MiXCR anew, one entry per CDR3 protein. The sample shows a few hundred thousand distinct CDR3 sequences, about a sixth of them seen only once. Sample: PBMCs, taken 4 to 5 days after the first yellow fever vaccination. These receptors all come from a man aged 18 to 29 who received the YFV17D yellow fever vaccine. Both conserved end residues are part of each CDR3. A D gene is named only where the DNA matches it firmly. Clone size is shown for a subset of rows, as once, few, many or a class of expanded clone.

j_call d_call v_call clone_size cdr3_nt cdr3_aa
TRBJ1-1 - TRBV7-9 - TGTGCCAGCAGCTTTCGGACAGACTTCACTGAAGCTTTCTTT CASSFRTDFTEAFF
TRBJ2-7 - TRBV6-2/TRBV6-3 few TGTGCCACCGATGGAGGCTACTCCTACGAGCAGTACTTC CATDGGYSYEQYF
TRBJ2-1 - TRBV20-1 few TGCAGTGCTAGTTTCGGGGACTACAATGAGCAGTTCTTC CSASFGDYNEQFF
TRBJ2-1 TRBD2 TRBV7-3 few TGTGCCAGCAGCTTAATCGGGCTAGCGGGCGATGAGCAGTTCTTC CASSLIGLAGDEQFF
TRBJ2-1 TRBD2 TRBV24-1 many TGTGCCACCAGTGATAGGGTAGCGGGGGGCTTCGATGAGCAGTTCTTC CATSDRVAGGFDEQFF
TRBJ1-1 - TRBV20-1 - TGCAGTGCTAGGGGGGGGGCCTCGAACACTGAAGCTTTCTTT CSARGGASNTEAFF
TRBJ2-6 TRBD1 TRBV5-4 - TGTGCCAGCAGCTTTGCCAGGGGGCTCGGGGCCAACGTCCTGACTTTC CASSFARGLGANVLTF
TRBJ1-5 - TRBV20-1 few TGCAGTGCTAGAGATAAAGTAAACCAGCCCCAGCATTTT CSARDKVNQPQHF
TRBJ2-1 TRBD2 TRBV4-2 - TGTGCCAGCAGCCAGGCCGGGACTAGCGGAAACAATGAGCAGTTCTTC CASSQAGTSGNNEQFF
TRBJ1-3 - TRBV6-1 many TGTGCCAGCAGTCCTAACTCTGGAAACACCATATATTTT CASSPNSGNTIYF
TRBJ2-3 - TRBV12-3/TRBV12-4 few TGTGCCAGCAGTCTCCCAGTAGGGGGTCCCAAGGCAGATACGCAGTATTTT CASSLPVGGPKADTQYF
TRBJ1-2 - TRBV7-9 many TGTGCCAGCAGCCCGGACGGCTATGGCTACACCTTC CASSPDGYGYTF
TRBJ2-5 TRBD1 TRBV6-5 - TGTGCCAGCAGTTACCTCCCAGGGACAGGACAAGAGACCCAGTACTTC CASSYLPGTGQETQYF
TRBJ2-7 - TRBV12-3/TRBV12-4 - TGTGCCAGCAGTTTAATGGGGTACGAGCAGTACTTC CASSLMGYEQYF
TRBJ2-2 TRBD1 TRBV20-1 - TGCAGTGCTCGCGGGGACAGGGGGGACACCGGGGAGCTGTTTTTT CSARGDRGDTGELFF
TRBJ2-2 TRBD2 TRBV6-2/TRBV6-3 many TGTGCCAGCAGCCCCGGGGTAGCGGGGGCCCGGGAGCTGTTTTTT CASSPGVAGARELFF
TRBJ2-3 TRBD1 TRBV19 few TGTGCCAGTACCGAGTGGGGACAGGGGAAAGATACGCAGTATTTT CASTEWGQGKDTQYF
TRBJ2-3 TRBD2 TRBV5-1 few TGCGCCAGCAGCGCGGGACTAGGCGGGGCTAGCACAGATACGCAGTATTTT CASSAGLGGASTDTQYF
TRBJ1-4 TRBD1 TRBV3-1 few TGTGCCAGCAGCCGACAGGGATTGGGAGAAAAACTGTTTTTT CASSRQGLGEKLFF
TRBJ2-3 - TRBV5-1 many TGCGCCAGCAACTCAGGGGATGCAGATACGCAGTATTTT CASNSGDADTQYF
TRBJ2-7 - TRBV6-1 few TGTGCCAGCAGTGGGACTGTGGCAGGCTACGAGCAGTACTTC CASSGTVAGYEQYF
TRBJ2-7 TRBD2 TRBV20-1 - TGCAGTGCCGCCTGGACTAGCGGGGGGGACTGGGGCGAGCAGTACTTC CSAAWTSGGDWGEQYF
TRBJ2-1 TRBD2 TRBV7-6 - TGTGCCAGCAGTAAAATGGCGGGGGGATACAATGAGCAGTTCTTC CASSKMAGGYNEQFF
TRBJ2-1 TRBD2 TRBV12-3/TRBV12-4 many TGTGCCAGCAGTTTAAGGGACTATTTAGGCAATGAGCAGTTCTTC CASSLRDYLGNEQFF
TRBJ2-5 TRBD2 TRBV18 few TGTGCCAGCTCACCACCCTCCCAGCGGGGAGAGACCCAGTACTTC CASSPPSQRGETQYF
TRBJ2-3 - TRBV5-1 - TGCGCCAGCAGCTTAAAGGGCCTTGATACGCAGTATTTT CASSLKGLDTQYF
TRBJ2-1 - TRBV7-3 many TGTGCCAGCAGCTTAGTCTGGAACCCTAACTCCTACAATGAGCAGTTCTTC CASSLVWNPNSYNEQFF
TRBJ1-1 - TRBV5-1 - TGCGCCAGCAGCGGGGGGGAAGAAGCTTTCTTT CASSGGEEAFF
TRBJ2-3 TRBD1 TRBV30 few TGTGCCTGGAGGGCTGGACAGGGGAGCACAGATACGCAGTATTTT CAWRAGQGSTDTQYF
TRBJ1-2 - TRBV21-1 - TGTGCCAGCAGCAAAACGGCACCCGGGTCCGGGGGCTACACCTTC CASSKTAPGSGGYTF
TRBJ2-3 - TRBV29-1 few TGCAGCGTCACAGGGTGGTGGACAGATACGCAGTATTTT CSVTGWWTDTQYF
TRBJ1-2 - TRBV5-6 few TGTGCCAGCAGCTTGCTTTCAGGGGAGGACACCTTC CASSLLSGEDTF
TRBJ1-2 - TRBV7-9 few TGTGCCAGCAGCCTCAGCTCGGTGGACTATGGCTACACCTTC CASSLSSVDYGYTF
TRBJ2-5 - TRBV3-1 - TGTGCCAGCAGCCACTCGGGGACCCAAGGGACCCAGTACTTC CASSHSGTQGTQYF
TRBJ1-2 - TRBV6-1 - TGTGCCAGCAGTGCCGCAGGGGCTGGGGGCTACACCTTC CASSAAGAGGYTF
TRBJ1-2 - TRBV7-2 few TGTGCCAGCAGCTTCAGGCGACAGGAAGCTGGCTACACCTTC CASSFRRQEAGYTF
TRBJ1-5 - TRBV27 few TGTGCCAGCAGCTCCTTGAGGACGGTACAGCCCCAGCATTTT CASSSLRTVQPQHF
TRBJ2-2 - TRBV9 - TGTGCCAGCAGCCCAAGGGGGGCCCCGGGCACCGGGGAGCTGTTTTTT CASSPRGAPGTGELFF
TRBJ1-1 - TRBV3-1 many TGTGCCAGCAGCTTGTCCCAGGGAGGCACTGAAGCTTTCTTT CASSLSQGGTEAFF
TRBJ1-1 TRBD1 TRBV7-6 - TGTGCCAGCAGCTTAGTCGGGACAGGGGGACGCGTGAACACTGAAGCTTTCTTT CASSLVGTGGRVNTEAFF
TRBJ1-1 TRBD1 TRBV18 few TGTGCCAGCTCACCCTTCGGGACAGTTAACACTGAAGCTTTCTTT CASSPFGTVNTEAFF
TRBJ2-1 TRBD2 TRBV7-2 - TGTGCCAGCAGCAAAGGGACTAGCGGGGGTAGTGAGCAGTTCTTC CASSKGTSGGSEQFF
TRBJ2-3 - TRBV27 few TGTGCCAGCAGTTTACAGACGTCAGATACGCAGTATTTT CASSLQTSDTQYF
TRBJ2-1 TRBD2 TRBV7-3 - TGTGCCAGCAGCCCCGGGGCAGCGGGGGGAAGGAATGAGCAGTTCTTC CASSPGAAGGRNEQFF
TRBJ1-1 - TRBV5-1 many TGCGCCAGCAGCCTCAGGGTGGCTGCGAACACTGAAGCTTTCTTT CASSLRVAANTEAFF
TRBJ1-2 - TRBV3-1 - TGTGCCAGCGCGGTGGCAATGGGTGGCTACACCTTC CASAVAMGGYTF
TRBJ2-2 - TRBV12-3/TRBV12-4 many TGTGCCAGCCCCGGGGGTCCCGGGGAGCTGTTTTTT CASPGGPGELFF
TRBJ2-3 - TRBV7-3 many TGTGCCAGCAGCTTGAACTGGGATTCGGATACGCAGTATTTT CASSLNWDSDTQYF
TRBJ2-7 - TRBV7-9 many TGTGCCAGCAGCTTAGCGCGAGGTAAAGTAGCCTACGAGCAGTACTTC CASSLARGKVAYEQYF
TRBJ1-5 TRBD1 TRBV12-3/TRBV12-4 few TGTGCCAGCAGCTCGGGACAGGGGATAAATCAGCCCCAGCATTTT CASSSGQGINQPQHF
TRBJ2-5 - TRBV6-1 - TGTGCCAGCAGTGAAAGTCCAGGACCTCCCCAAGAGACCCAGTACTTC CASSESPGPPQETQYF
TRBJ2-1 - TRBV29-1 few TGCAGCGTCGATACAGGGTCCAATGAGCAGTTCTTC CSVDTGSNEQFF
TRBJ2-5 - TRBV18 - TGTGCCAGCTCACCAGTGAACCAAGAGACCCAGTACTTC CASSPVNQETQYF
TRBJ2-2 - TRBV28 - TGTGCCAGCAGTTTGGAGCTTATTGGACTTCCTAACACCGGGGAGCTGTTTTTT CASSLELIGLPNTGELFF
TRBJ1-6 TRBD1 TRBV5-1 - TGCGCCAGCAGCCCGGACAGGGTTGGGAATTCACCCCTCCACTTT CASSPDRVGNSPLHF
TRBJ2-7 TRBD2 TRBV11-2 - TGTGCCAGCAGCGTTACCGGGGGGATCGGTAGCGAGCAGTACTTC CASSVTGGIGSEQYF
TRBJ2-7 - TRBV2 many TGTGCCAGCACCAGATCGGACGGCTACGAGCAGTACTTC CASTRSDGYEQYF
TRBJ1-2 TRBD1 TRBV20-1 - TGCAGTGCTATGGACAGGGAGGGTAACTATGGCTACACCTTC CSAMDREGNYGYTF
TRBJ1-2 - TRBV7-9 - TGTGCCAGCCCACCCCAGGACAGCTTCGCTTCTGGCTACACCTTC CASPPQDSFASGYTF
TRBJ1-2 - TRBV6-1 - TGTGCCGCCAAAGGACAATCTAACTATGGCTACACCTTC CAAKGQSNYGYTF